This TCR beta chain was recorded in a study of blood T cell repertoires in COVID-19. Whole-study context: The United States, Italy and Spain provided the acute and convalescent COVID-19 samples.

Residents of about two dozen US areas, aged roughly 18 to 95 years, made up the participants. Participant-reported clinical history was the basis for cohort assignment. In the study's own analysis: Amplification of reference gene primers provided the estimated nucleated cell counts. Data came from immunoSEQ multiplex PCR; TCRdb stores just in-frame clones and leaves some out. V, J and clone size were drawn from that table, and D and trimming were deduced from the DNA. Altogether 250,000 to 350,000 clones are present, over 75% being singletons, with the ten largest covering approximately 4.2%. CDR3 length: 13 amino acids. Trimming took off 11 bases at V and 3 bases at J, with 16 bases between the two ends. The germline V gene encodes CDR1 MDHEN and CDR2 SYDVKM.

The sequence was obtained from a woman aged 25-40 years who had recovered from COVID-19. The rearrangement uses TRBV28 and TRBJ1-2; D possibly corresponds to TRBD1 (6 bases). The source material was PBMCs or T cells enriched from blood (not recorded which). CDR3: CAEAGRGYYGYTF. The CDR3 DNA follows: TGTGCCGAGGCCGGCAGGGGCTACTATGGCTACACCTTC.